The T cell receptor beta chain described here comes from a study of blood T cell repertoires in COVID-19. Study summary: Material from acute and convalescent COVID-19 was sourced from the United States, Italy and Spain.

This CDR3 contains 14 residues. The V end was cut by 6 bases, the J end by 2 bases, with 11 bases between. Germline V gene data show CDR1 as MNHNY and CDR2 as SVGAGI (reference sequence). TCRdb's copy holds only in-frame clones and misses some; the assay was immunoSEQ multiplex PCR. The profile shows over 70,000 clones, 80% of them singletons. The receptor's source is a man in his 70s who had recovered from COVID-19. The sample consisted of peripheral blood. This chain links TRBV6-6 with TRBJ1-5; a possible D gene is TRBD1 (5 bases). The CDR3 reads CASSQGGGNQPQHF. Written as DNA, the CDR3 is TGTGCCAGCAGCCAGGGTGGCGGCAATCAGCCCCAGCATTTT.